This entry describes one TCR beta chain. As yet, its antigen is unknown. An end of the junction does not agree with germline; a read error may underlie this. Any patient presenting with uncontrolled infection, other autoimmune disease, pregnancy or lactation was left out. This sample is drawn from a study of T cells in Graves' hyperthyroidism and ophthalmopathy. Study-wide findings and caveats: Blood shared most expanded thyroid clonotypes above 0.001. A model built on 13 V-J features separated ophthalmopathy from stable hyperthyroidism.

The CDR3 covers 17 residues. Germline loops: CDR1 SGHDT, CDR2 YYEEEE. RNA transcripts gave rise to amplified TCR beta CDR3 regions. The HTBI primer set drove a first-round RT-PCR of the TCR CDR3. TCRdb processed the multiplex PCR reads anew with MiXCR; each CDR3 protein has one entry. In the table there are 350,000 or so distinct CDR3 sequences, approximately 18% of which are singletons. The sequenced sample consisted of blood. This receptor was identified in a woman aged 45 to 65 with Graves' hyperthyroidism. The chain combines TRBV5-6 with TRBJ1-6; 8 bases align to TRBD1. This CDR3 reads CASSPGGQGAYSSPLHF. DNA of the CDR3: TGTGCCAGCAGCCCTGGTGGTCAGGGGGCCTATAGTTCACCCCTCCACTTT. Based on the CDR3 plus reference TRBV5-6 and TRBJ1-6, the full variable domain is DAGVTQSPTHLIKTRGQQVTLRCSPKSGHDTVSWYQQALGQGPQFIFQYYEEEERQRGNFPDRFSGHQFPNYSSELNVNALLLGDSALYLCASSPGGQGAYSSPLHFGNGTRLTVT.